Here is one T cell receptor (beta chain) with its context. The data are from a study of T-cell memory formation after mild COVID-19. TCRdb reanalysed the 5' RACE reads using MiXCR and keeps one entry per CDR3 protein. The sample has some 310,000 distinct CDR3 sequences, around a fifth seen once. V was pared by 4 bases and J by 4 bases, with 19 bases between. Germline loops: CDR1 SGHRS, CDR2 YFSETQ. This CDR3 comprises 16 residues. This TCR came from a young man who had mild COVID-19 (a few samples of this study predate the infection). Cell type and time point are not known. The rearrangement uses TRBV5-1 and TRBJ2-3; D is tentatively TRBD1 or TRBD2 (6 bases each). Material for sequencing was PBMCs or a T cell subset sorted from them (not recorded which). The chain's CDR3 is CASSLRGPGVPDTQYF. Here the CDR3 DNA reads TGCGCCAGCAGCCTCCGGGGGCCCGGGGTGCCAGATACGCAGTATTTT.